Below are 10 T cell receptor beta chains sequenced from a single sample in a study of cytomegalovirus exposure and HLA in healthy donors. The PCR was carried out with 60 Vbeta primers and 13 Jbeta primers. Here immunoSEQ multiplex PCR was the method, and the copy in TCRdb shows in-frame clones only, minus some. The sample's table shows around 71,000 clones. Sequenced: PBMCs. The source is a woman in her 30s in good health and CMV-seronegative.

This sequence joins TRBV6-1 and TRBJ2-5; tentatively, D is TRBD2 (5 bases). Per germline, CDR1 MNHNS and CDR2 SASEGT. The ends were cut back, 2 bases at V and 5 bases at J, with 15 bases in the middle. The CDR3 spans 15 residues. The CDR3 DNA reads TGTGCCAGCAGTGAAACGGACTGGCGGTTGGAGACCCAGTACTTC. As protein: CASSETDWRLETQYF.

The rearrangement links TRBV18 to TRBJ2-7; 13 bases align to TRBD2. CDR1 and CDR2 (germline): KGHSH, LQKENI. CDR3 length equals 15 residues. V lost 3 bases, J lost 7 bases, and 6 bases stayed unmatched. The CDR3 sequence is CASSPTGLAGVEQYF. The CDR3 coding sequence is TGTGCCAGCTCACCGACCGGACTAGCGGGAGTAGAGCAGTACTTC.

V gene TRBV11-2 combines with J gene TRBJ2-7, with D possibly being TRBD1 (6 bases). V was shortened by 6 bases and J by 1 base, with 16 bases between the two germline ends. Germline V gene sequence: CDR1 SGHAT, CDR2 FQNNGV. CDR3 size: 15 residues. The CDR3 bases are TGTGCCAGCAGGGGAAGAAGACAGGCGTCCTACGAGCAGTACTTC. The encoded protein is CASRGRRQASYEQYF.

The V and J genes are TRBV7-6 and TRBJ2-3; 7 nucleotides match TRBD2. J was trimmed by 4 bases and V by 1 base; bases with no gene match: 8. Germline V CDR1 and CDR2: SGHVS, FNYEAQ. This CDR3 has 16 residues. CDR3 nucleotide sequence: TGTGCCAGCAGCTTAGGGCGGGGCGGGAGTGCAGATACGCAGTATTTT. Translated: CASSLGRGGSADTQYF. Using reference TRBV7-6 and TRBJ2-3 for the parts outside the CDR3, the full variable domain is GAGVSQSPRYKVTKRGQDVALRCDPISGHVSLYWYRQALGQGPEFLTYFNYEAQQDKSGLPNDRFSAERPEGSISTLTIQRTEQRDSAMYRCASSLGRGGSADTQYFGPGTRLTVL.

DNA for the CDR3: TGTGCCAGCAGCGTGGGACTAGCGTGGCCCTACGAGCAGTACTTC. Translating it yields CASSVGLAWPYEQYF. This rearrangement joins TRBV27 to TRBJ2-7; 10 nucleotides agree with TRBD2. Unmatched junction bases numbered 7, after V lost 6 bases and J lost 2 bases. This CDR3 is 15 amino acids long. Germline V gives CDR1 MNHEY, CDR2 SMNVEV (reference sequence).

The chain has TRBV28 and TRBJ1-5; a possible D gene is TRBD1 (6 bases). Trimming took off 5 bases at V and 7 bases at J, with 12 bases between the two ends. Germline V CDR1 and CDR2: MDHEN, SYDVKM. The CDR3 has 13 residues. CDR3 sequence: CASSGRQVQPQHF. The DNA for the CDR3 is TGTGCCAGCAGTGGACGACAGGTCCAGCCCCAGCATTTT. Full variable domain (outside the CDR3, taken from reference TRBV28 and TRBJ1-5): DVKVTQSSRYLVKRTGEKVFLECVQDMDHENMFWYRQDPGLGLRLIYFSYDVKMKEKGDIPEGYSVSREKKERFSLILESASTNQTSMYLCASSGRQVQPQHFGDGTRLSIL.

The CDR3 DNA follows: TGTGCCACCAGCAGAGATACCCTAGAGCCCGAAGCTTTCTTT. It codes for CATSRDTLEPEAFF. V and J are TRBV15 and TRBJ1-1; D is ambiguous. Germline V gene lookup returns CDR1 LNHNV and CDR2 YYDKDF (reference sequence). Trimming stripped 0 bases from V and 8 bases from J, with 13 bases between. The CDR3 spans 14 residues.

This chain connects TRBV4-2 to TRBJ2-5; 7 bases align to TRBD2. This CDR3 is built from 15 residues. Germline values: CDR1 LGHNA, CDR2 YNFKEQ. V was clipped by 0 bases and J by 3 bases; unmatched bases: 4. The CDR3 nucleotides are TGTGCCAGCAGCCAAGAGGCGGGGGATGAAGAGACCCAGTACTTC. Translation: CASSQEAGDEETQYF.

This chain uses TRBV19 with TRBJ1-4, with 8 bases that match TRBD1. V was clipped by 2 bases and J by 8 bases; unmatched bases: 7. Looked up from germline, CDR1 is LNHDA and CDR2 is SQIVND (reference sequence). The CDR3 has 15 residues. CDR3 protein: CASSIQGAMGEKLFF. Here the CDR3 DNA reads TGTGCCAGTAGTATACAGGGGGCGATGGGCGAAAAACTGTTTTTT.

The chain employs TRBV6-6 and TRBJ2-3; a weak D match, TRBD2 (6 bases). Germline V lookup: CDR1 MNHNY, CDR2 SVGAGI (reference sequence). The CDR3 length is 16 residues. Trimming stripped 2 bases from V and 3 bases from J, with 15 bases between. CDR3 residues: CASSYISVAGTDTQYF. CDR3 nucleotides: TGTGCCAGCAGTTACATTTCCGTGGCGGGGACAGATACGCAGTATTTT.